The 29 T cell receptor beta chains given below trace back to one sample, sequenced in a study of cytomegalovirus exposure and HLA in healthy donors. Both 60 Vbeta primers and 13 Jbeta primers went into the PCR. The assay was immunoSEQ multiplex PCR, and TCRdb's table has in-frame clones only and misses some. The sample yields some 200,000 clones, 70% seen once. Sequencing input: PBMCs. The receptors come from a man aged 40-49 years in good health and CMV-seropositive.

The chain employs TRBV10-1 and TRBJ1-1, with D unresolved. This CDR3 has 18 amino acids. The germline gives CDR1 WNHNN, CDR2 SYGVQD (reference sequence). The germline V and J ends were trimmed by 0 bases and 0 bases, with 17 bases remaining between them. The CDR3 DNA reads TGCGCCAGCAGTGAGTCCCATGGCAACAGTCTAATGAACACTGAAGCTTTCTTT. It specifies CASSESHGNSLMNTEAFF.

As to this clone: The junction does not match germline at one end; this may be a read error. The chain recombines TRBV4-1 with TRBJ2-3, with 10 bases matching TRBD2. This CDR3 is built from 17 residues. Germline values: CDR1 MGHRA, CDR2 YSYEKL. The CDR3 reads CASGQEASGGGTDTQYF. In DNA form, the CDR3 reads TGCGCCAGCGGCCAAGAGGCGAGCGGGGGGGGAACAGATACGCAGTATTTT.

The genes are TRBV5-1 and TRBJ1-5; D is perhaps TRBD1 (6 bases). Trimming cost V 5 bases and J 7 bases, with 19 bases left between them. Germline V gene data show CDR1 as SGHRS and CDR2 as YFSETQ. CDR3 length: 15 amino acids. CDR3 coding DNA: TGCGCCAGCAGACCCGGGACAATCGAGACCCAGCCCCAGCATTTT. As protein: CASRPGTIETQPQHF.

The CDR3 here is CASSQDAGSGANVLTF. The CDR3, as DNA: TGCGCCAGCAGCCAAGATGCAGGCTCTGGGGCCAACGTCCTGACTTTC. The rearrangement joins TRBV4-3 to TRBJ2-6; D unclear. The CDR3 is made up of 16 amino acids. CDR1 and CDR2 (germline): LGHNA, YSLEER. V lost 0 bases and J lost 0, with 6 bases in between.

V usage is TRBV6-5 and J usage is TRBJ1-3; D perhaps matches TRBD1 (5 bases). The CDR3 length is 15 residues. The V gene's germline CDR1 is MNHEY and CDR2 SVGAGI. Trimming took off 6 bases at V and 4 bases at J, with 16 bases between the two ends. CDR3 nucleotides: TGTGCCAGCAGCTCCTCGGGGGGAGCAGGAAACACCATATATTTT. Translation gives CASSSSGGAGNTIYF.

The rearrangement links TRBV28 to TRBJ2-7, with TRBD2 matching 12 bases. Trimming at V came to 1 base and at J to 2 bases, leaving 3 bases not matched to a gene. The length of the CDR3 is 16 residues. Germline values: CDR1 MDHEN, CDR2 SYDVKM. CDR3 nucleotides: TGTGCCAGCAGTTTATCTTGGACTAGCGGGGCCTACGAGCAGTACTTC. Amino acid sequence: CASSLSWTSGAYEQYF.

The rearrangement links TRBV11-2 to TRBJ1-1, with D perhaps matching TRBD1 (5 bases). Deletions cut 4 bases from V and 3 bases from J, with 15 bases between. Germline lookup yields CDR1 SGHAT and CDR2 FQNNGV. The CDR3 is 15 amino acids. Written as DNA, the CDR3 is TGTGCCAGCAGCTCCCAGGGAAGGGTAGACACTGAAGCTTTCTTT. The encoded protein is CASSSQGRVDTEAFF.

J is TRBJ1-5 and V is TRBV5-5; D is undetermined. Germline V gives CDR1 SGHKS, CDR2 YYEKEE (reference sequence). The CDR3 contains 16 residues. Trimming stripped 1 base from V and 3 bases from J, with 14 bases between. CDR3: CASSLSGDGYNQPQHF. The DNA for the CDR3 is TGTGCCAGCAGCTTGTCCGGAGACGGATACAATCAGCCCCAGCATTTT.

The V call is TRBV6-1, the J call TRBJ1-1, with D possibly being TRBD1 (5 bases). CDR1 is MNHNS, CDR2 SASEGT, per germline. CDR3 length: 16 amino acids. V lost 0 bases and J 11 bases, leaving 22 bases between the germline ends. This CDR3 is CASSEARGRGLGHAFF. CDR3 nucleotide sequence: TGTGCCAGCAGTGAAGCCCGAGGGAGGGGCCTAGGTCACGCTTTCTTT.

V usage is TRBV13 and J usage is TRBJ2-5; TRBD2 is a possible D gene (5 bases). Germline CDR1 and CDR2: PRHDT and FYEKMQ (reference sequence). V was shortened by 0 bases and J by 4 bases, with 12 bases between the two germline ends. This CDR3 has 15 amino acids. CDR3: CASSLGLAKAETQYF. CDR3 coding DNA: TGTGCCAGCAGCTTAGGGCTAGCAAAGGCAGAGACCCAGTACTTC.

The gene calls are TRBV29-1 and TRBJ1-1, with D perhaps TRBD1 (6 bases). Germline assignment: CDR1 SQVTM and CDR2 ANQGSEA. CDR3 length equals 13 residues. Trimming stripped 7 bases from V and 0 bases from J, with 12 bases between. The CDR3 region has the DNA TGCAGCGGGGAGGGGGGGGTGAACACTGAAGCTTTCTTT. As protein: CSGEGGVNTEAFF.

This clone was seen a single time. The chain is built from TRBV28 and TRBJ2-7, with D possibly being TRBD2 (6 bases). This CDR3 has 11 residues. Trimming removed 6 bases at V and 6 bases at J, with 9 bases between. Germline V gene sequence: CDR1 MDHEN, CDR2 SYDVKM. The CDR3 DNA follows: TGTGCCAGCAGCTGGGGGGTCGAGCAGTACTTC. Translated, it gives CASSWGVEQYF.

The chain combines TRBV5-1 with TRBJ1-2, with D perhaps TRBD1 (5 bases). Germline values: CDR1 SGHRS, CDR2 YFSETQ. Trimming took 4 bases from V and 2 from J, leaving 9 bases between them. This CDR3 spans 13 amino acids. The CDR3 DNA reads TGCGCCAGCAGCGACCGACAGAACTATGGCTACACCTTC. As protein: CASSDRQNYGYTF.

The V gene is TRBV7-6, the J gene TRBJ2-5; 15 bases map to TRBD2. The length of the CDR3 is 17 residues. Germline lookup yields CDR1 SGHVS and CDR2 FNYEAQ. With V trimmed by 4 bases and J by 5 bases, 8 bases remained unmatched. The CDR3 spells CASSSGLAGGPRETQYF. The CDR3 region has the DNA TGTGCCAGCAGCTCCGGACTAGCGGGGGGGCCCCGGGAGACCCAGTACTTC.

CDR3 in amino acids: CASSADRNNQPQHF. The CDR3, as DNA: TGTGCCAGCAGTGCCGACAGAAACAATCAGCCCCAGCATTTT. This chain links TRBV2 with TRBJ1-5; D is perhaps TRBD1 (5 bases). Germline values: CDR1 SNHLY, CDR2 FYNNEI. The germline V and J ends were trimmed by 4 bases and 3 bases, with 10 bases remaining between them. CDR3 length equals 14 residues.

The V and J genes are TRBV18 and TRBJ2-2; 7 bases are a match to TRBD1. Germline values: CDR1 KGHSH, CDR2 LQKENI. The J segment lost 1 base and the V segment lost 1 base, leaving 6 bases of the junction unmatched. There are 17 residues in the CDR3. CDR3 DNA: TGTGCCAGCTCACCACTACTCCGGGACAGGAACACCGGGGAGCTGTTTTTT. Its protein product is CASSPLLRDRNTGELFF.

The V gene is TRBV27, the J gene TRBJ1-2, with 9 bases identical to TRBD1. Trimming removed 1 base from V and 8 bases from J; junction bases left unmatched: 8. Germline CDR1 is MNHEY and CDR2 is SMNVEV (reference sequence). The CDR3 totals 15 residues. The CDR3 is CASSLLQGAMKGYTF. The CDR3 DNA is TGTGCCAGCAGTTTATTACAGGGGGCAATGAAAGGCTACACCTTC.

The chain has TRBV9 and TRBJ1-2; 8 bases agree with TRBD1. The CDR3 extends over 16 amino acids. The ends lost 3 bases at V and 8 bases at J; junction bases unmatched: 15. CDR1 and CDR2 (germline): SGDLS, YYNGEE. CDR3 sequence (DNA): TGTGCCAGCAGCGAGGCACCCTTGGACAGGGTCGGGGGCTACACCTTC. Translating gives CASSEAPLDRVGGYTF. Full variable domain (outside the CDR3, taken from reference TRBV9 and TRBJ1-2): DSGVTQTPKHLITATGQRVTLRCSPRSGDLSVYWYQQSLDQGLQFLIQYYNGEERAKGNILERFSAQQFPDLHSELNLSSLELGDSALYFCASSEAPLDRVGGYTFGSGTRLTVV.

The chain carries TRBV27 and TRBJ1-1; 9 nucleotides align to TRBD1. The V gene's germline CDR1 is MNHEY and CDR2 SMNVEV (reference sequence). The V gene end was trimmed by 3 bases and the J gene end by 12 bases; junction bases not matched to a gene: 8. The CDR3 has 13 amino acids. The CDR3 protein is CASSLNRDRETFF. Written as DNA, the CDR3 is TGTGCCAGCAGTTTGAACCGGGACAGGGAAACTTTCTTT.

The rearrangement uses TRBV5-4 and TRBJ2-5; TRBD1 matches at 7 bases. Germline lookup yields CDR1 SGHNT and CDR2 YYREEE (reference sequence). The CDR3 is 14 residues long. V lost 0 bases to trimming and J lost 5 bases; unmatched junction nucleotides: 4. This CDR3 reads CASSLAGTVETQYF. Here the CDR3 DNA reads TGTGCCAGCAGCTTGGCCGGGACAGTCGAGACCCAGTACTTC.

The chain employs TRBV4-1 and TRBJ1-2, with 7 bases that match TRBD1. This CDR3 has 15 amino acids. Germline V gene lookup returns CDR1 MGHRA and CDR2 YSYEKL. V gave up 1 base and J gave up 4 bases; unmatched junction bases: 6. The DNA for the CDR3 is TGCGCCAGCAGCCAAGGTCAACAGGGGACCTATGGCTACACCTTC. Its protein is CASSQGQQGTYGYTF.

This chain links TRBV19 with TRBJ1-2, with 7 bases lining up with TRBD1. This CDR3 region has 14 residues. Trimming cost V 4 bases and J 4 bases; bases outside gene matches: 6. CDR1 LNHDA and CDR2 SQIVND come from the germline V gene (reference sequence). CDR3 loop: CASSTTGYSYGYTF. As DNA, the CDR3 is TGTGCCAGTAGTACGACAGGGTACAGCTATGGCTACACCTTC.

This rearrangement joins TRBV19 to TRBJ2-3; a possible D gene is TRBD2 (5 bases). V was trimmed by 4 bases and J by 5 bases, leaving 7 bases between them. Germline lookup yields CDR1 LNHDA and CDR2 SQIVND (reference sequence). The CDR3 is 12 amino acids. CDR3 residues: CASSTGGDTQYF. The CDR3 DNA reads TGTGCCAGTAGTACCGGAGGAGATACGCAGTATTTT.

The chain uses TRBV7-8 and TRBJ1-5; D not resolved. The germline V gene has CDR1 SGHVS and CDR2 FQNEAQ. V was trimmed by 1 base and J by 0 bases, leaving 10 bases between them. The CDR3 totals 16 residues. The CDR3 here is CASSLGRAVSNQPQHF. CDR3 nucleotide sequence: TGTGCCAGCAGCTTAGGTAGAGCCGTTAGCAATCAGCCCCAGCATTTT. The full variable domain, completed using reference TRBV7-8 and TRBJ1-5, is GAGVSQSPRYKVAKRGQDVALRCDPISGHVSLFWYQQALGQGPEFLTYFQNEAQLDKSGLPSDRFFAERPEGSVSTLKIQRTQQEDSAVYLCASSLGRAVSNQPQHFGDGTRLSIL.

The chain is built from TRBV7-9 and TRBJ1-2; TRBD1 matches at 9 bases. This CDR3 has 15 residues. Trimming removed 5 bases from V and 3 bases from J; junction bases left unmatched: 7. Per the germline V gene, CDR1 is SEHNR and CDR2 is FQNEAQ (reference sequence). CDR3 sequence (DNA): TGTGCCAGCAGCCCCGGACAGGGGTGGGACTATGGCTACACCTTC. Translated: CASSPGQGWDYGYTF. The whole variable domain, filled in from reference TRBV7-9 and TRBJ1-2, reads DTGVSQNPRHKITKRGQNVTFRCDPISEHNRLYWYRQTLGQGPEFLTYFQNEAQLEKSRLLSDRFSAERPKGSFSTLEIQRTEQGDSAMYLCASSPGQGWDYGYTFGSGTRLTVV.

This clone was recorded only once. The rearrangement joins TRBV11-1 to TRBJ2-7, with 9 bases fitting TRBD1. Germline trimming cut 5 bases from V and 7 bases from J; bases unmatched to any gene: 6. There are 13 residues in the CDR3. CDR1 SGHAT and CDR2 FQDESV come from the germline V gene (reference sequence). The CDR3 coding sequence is TGTGCCAGCAGCCTTGGGACAGGGAGGGAGCAGTACTTC. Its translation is CASSLGTGREQYF.

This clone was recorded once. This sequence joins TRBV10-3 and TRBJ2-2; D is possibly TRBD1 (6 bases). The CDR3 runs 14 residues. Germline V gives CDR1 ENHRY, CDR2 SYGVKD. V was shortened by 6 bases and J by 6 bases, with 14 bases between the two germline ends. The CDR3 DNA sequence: TGTGCCATCAGCCTACAGGGTTACCCCGGGGAGCTGTTTTTT. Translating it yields CAISLQGYPGELFF.

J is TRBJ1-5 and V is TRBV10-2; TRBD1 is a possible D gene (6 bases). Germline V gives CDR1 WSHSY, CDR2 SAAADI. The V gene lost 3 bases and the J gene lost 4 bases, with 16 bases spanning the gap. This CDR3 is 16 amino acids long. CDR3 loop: CASSDGETGINQPQHF. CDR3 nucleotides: TGCGCCAGCAGTGATGGAGAGACAGGAATTAATCAGCCCCAGCATTTT.

Here the CDR3 reads CASSPGQGAYEQYF. CDR3 DNA: TGTGCCAGCAGCCCGGGACAGGGGGCCTACGAGCAGTACTTC. This chain joins TRBV5-5 and TRBJ2-7; TRBD1 aligns across 11 bases. CDR3 length: 14 residues. The trim removed 4 bases at V and 2 bases at J, leaving 2 bases unmatched. Germline V gives CDR1 SGHKS, CDR2 YYEKEE (reference sequence).